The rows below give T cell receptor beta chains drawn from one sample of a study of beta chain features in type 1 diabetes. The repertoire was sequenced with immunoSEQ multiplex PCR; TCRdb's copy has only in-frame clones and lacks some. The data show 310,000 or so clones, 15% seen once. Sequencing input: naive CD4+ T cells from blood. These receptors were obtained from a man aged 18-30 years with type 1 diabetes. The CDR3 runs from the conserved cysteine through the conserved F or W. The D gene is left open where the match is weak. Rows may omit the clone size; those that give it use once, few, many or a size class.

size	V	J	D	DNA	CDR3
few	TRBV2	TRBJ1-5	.	TGTGCCAGCAGGGCCGGGACACCTGGTAGGGCCCAGCATTTT	CASRAGTPGRAQHF
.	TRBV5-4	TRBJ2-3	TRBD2	TGTGCCAGCAGCTCGGGGGGGCCCACAGATACGCAGTATTTT	CASSSGGPTDTQYF
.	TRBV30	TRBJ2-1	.	TGTGCCTGGAGTGCTTCCCGTAGCGGATACTACAATGAGCAGTTCTTC	CAWSASRSGYYNEQFF
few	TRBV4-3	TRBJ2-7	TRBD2	TGCGCCAGCAGCCAAGACAGGGGACGACTAGCGGGGCGTCAGTACTTC	CASSQDRGRLAGRQYF
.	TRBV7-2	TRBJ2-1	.	TGTGCCAGCAGCCCCCCGGTCCGGGACATCAACAATGAGCAGTTCTTC	CASSPPVRDINNEQFF
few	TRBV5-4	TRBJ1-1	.	TGTGCCAGCAGCCCGCGGGCGAACACTGAAGCTTTCTTT	CASSPRANTEAFF
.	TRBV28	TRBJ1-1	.	TGTGCCAGCAGGTCTCTGAACACTGAAGCTTTCTTT	CASRSLNTEAFF
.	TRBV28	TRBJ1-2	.	TGTGCCAGCAGTACGACAGCTAACTATGGCTACACCTTC	CASSTTANYGYTF
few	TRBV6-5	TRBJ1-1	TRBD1	TGTGCCAGCAGTTACTCGTACAGGGGGGTCACTGAAGCTTTCTTT	CASSYSYRGVTEAFF
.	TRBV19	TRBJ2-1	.	TGTGCCAGTAGATCCCGGGTCCTCTCTGGTACCTACAATGAGCAGTTCTTC	CASRSRVLSGTYNEQFF
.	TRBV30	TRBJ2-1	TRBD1	TGTGCCTGGAGTGTATGGGGACAGGATAAGTACAATGAGCAGTTCTTC	CAWSVWGQDKYNEQFF
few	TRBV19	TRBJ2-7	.	TGTGCCAGTAGTCAACCCGGGACACCGACCTACGAGCAGTACTTC	CASSQPGTPTYEQYF
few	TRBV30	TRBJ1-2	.	TGTGCCTGGAAAAACGGCGGCCTAGGCTACACCTTC	CAWKNGGLGYTF
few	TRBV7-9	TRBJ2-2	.	TGTGCCAGCAGCTCAACTACCGGGGAGCTGTTTTTT	CASSSTTGELFF
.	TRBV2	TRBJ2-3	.	TGTGCCAGCACAAGTGGGCGCACAGATACGCAGTATTTT	CASTSGRTDTQYF
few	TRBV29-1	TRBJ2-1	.	TGCAGCGTTGAAGCACGAGAGCTAAATGAGCAGTTCTTC	CSVEARELNEQFF
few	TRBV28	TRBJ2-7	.	TGTGCCAGCAGTTTCCCCCCTAACGAGCAGTACTTC	CASSFPPNEQYF
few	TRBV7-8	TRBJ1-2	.	TGTGCCAGCAGCTTAGAGGGCGGGGGACGTATTTATGGCTACACCTTC	CASSLEGGGRIYGYTF
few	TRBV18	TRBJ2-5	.	TGTGCCAGCTCCGTAAGGGGAGAGACCCAGTACTTC	CASSVRGETQYF
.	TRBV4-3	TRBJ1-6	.	TGCGCCAGCAGCCAGGCAGGGCTAGATTCACCCCTCCACTTT	CASSQAGLDSPLHF
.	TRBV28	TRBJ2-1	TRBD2	TGTGCCAGCAGTTCCCCTAGCGGGAGGATCTCCTACAATGAGCAGTTCTTC	CASSSPSGRISYNEQFF
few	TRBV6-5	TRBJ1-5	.	TGTGCCAGCAGTTACCGACAGCATCAGCCCCAGCATTTT	CASSYRQHQPQHF
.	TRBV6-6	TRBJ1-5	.	TGTGCCAGCAGACCCGCTAACCAGCCCCAGCATTTT	CASRPANQPQHF
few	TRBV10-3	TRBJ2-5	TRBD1	TGTGCCATCAGTGACCTGGGACAGGGAGAGACCCAGTACTTC	CAISDLGQGETQYF
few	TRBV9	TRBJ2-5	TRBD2	TGTGCCAGCAGCGTAGGGGCTAGCGGGTACCAAGAGACCCAGTACTTC	CASSVGASGYQETQYF
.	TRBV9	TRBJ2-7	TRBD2	TGTGCCAGCAGCGGGGGACTAGCGGGAGAAGAGCAGTACTTC	CASSGGLAGEEQYF
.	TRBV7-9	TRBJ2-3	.	TGTGCCAGCAGCTTAGTGTGGTTGGGCCAGAGCACAGATACGCAGTATTTT	CASSLVWLGQSTDTQYF
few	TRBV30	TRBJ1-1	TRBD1	TGTGCCTGGAGTGAACAGGGGACTGAAGCTTTCTTT	CAWSEQGTEAFF
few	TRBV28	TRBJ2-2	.	TGTGCCAGCAGTTTATATTACAGGGACGGCACCGGGGAGCTGTTTTTT	CASSLYYRDGTGELFF